This note documents a single T cell receptor beta chain sequence. Germline CDR1 and CDR2: MNHEY and SVGAGI. The CDR3 is 12 residues long. V dropped 7 bases and J dropped 0 bases, with 6 bases sitting between them. The data stem from a study of shared clonotypes between healthy human individuals. Repertoires were generated with immunoSEQ multiplex PCR, while TCRdb's copy carries only in-frame clones and drops some. The table has roughly 2 million clones, almost 96% seen once. Sequencing input: naive CD4+ T cells sorted from blood. Documented subset: CD45RA+ positively selected. The chain employs TRBV6-5 and TRBJ1-1; weak D call: TRBD1 (5 bases). The clonotype comes from a man younger than 35 in good health. The DNA of the CDR3 is TGTGCCAGCACGGGGGTGAACACTGAAGCTTTCTTT. As protein: CASTGVNTEAFF.